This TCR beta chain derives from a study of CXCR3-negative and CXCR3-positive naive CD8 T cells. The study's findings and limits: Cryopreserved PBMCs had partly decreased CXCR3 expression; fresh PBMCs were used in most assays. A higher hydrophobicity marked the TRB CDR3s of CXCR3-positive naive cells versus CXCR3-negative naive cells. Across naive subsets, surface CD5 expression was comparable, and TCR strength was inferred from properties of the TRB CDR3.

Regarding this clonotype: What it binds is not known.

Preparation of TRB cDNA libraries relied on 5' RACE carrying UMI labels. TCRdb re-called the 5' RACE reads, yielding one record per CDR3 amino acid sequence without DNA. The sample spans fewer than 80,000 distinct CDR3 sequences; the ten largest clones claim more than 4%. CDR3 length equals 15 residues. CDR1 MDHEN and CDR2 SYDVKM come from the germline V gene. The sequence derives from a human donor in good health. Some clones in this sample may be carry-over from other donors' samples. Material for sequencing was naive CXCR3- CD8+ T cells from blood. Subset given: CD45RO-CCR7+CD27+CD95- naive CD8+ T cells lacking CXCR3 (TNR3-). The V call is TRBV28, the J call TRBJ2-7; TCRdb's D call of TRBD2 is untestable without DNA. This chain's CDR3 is CASSFPGLAGYEQYF.